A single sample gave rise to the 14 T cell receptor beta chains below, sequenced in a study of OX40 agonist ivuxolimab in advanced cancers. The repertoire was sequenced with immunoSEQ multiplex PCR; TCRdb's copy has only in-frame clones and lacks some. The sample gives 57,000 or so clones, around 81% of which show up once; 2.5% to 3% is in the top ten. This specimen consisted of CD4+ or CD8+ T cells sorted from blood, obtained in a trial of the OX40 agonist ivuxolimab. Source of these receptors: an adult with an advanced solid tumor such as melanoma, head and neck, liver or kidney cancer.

CDR3 sequence (DNA): TGTGCCAGTACGAGGGGGGCTGGGCAAGAGACCCAGTACTTC. Translation gives CASTRGAGQETQYF. The V call is TRBV19, the J call TRBJ2-5; D tentatively fits TRBD1 or TRBD2 (6 bases each). The germline V gene encodes CDR1 LNHDA and CDR2 SQIVND (reference sequence). This CDR3 is 14 amino acids long. V gave up 7 bases and J gave up 2 bases, with 14 bases separating them.

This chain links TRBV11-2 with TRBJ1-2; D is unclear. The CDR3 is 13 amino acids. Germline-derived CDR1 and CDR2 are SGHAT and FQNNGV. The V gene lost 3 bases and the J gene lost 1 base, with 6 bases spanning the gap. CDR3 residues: CASSFTDNYGYTF. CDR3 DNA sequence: TGTGCCAGCAGCTTTACAGATAACTATGGCTACACCTTC.

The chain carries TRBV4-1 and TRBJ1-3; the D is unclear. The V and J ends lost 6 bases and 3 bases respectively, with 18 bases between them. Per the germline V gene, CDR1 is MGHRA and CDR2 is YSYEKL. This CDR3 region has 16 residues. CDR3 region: CASRRTWSEDGNTIYF. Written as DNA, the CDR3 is TGCGCCAGCAGACGAACGTGGAGTGAGGATGGAAACACCATATATTTT.

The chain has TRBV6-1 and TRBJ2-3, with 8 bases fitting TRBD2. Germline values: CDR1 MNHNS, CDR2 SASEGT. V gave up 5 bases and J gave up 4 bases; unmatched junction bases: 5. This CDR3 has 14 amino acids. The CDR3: CASSSGSNADTQYF. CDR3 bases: TGTGCCAGCAGTAGCGGGAGTAATGCAGATACGCAGTATTTT.

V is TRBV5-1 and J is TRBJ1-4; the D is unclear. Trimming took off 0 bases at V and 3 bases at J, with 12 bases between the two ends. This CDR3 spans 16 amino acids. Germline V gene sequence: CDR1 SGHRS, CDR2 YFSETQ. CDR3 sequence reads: CASSLVGQSSNEKLFF. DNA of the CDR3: TGCGCCAGCAGCTTGGTCGGGCAGTCCTCTAATGAAAAACTGTTTTTT.

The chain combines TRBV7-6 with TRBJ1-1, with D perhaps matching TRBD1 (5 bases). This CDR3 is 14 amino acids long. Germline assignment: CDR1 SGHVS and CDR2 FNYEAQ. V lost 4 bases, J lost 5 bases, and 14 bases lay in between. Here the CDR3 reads CASSSDGRGTEAFF. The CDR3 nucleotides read TGTGCCAGCAGCTCGGACGGCCGGGGGACTGAAGCTTTCTTT.

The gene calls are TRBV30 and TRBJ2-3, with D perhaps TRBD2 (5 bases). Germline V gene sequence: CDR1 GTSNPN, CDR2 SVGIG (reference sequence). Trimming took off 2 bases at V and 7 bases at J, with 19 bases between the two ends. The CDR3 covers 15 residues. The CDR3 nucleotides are TGTGCCTGGAGTCCGTGGACTGAAATGAGGCATACGCAGTATTTT. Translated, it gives CAWSPWTEMRHTQYF. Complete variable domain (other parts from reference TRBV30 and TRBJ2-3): SQTIHQWPATLVQPVGSPLSLECTVEGTSNPNLYWYRQAAGRGLQLLFYSVGIGQISSEVPQNLSASRPQDRQFILSSKKLLLSDSGFYLCAWSPWTEMRHTQYFGPGTRLTVL.

CDR3 amino acids: CASSDGPAQETQYF. The CDR3 bases are TGTGCCAGTAGTGACGGACCGGCCCAAGAGACCCAGTACTTC. The gene calls are TRBV19 and TRBJ2-5, with D unclear. This CDR3 comprises 14 residues. Trimming removed 5 bases from V and 1 base from J, with 11 bases in between. The germline V gene has CDR1 LNHDA and CDR2 SQIVND (reference sequence).

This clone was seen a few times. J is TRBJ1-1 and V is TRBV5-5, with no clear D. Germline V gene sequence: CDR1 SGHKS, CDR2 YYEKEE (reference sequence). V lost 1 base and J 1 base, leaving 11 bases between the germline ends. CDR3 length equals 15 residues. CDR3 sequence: CASSLLTQPNTEAFF. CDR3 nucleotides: TGTGCCAGCAGCTTGCTGACTCAACCGAACACTGAAGCTTTCTTT.

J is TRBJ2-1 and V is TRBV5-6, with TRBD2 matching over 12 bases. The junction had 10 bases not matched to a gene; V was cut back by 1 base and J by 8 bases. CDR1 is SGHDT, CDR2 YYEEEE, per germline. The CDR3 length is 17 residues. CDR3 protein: CASSLLGLAGRNDEQFF. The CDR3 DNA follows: TGTGCCAGCAGCTTGCTTGGACTAGCGGGAAGGAACGATGAGCAGTTCTTC. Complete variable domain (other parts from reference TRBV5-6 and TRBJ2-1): DAGVTQSPTHLIKTRGQQVTLRCSPKSGHDTVSWYQQALGQGPQFIFQYYEEEERQRGNFPDRFSGHQFPNYSSELNVNALLLGDSALYLCASSLLGLAGRNDEQFFGPGTRLTVL.

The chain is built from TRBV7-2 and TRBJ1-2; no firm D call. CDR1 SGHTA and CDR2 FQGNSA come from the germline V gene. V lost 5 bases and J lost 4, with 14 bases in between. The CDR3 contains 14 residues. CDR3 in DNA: TGTGCCAGCAGCCCCCCCCCAGTCACCTATGGCTACACCTTC. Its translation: CASSPPPVTYGYTF.

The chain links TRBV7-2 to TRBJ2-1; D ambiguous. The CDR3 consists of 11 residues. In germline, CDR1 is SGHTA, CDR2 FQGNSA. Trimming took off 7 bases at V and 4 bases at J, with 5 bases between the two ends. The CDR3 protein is CASTSYNEQFF. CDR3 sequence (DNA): TGTGCCAGCACCAGTTACAATGAGCAGTTCTTC.

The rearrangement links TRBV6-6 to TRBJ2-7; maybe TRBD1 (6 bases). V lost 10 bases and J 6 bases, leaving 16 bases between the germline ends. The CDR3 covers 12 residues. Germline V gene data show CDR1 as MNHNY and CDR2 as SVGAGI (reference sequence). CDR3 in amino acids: CATLSRQAEQYF. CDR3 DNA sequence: TGTGCCACCCTATCAAGACAGGCCGAGCAGTACTTC.

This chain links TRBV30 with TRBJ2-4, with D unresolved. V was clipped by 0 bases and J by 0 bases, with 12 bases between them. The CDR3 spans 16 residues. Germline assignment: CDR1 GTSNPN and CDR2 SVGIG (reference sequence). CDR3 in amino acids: CAWSVRVGVAKNIQYF. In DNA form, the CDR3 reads TGTGCCTGGAGTGTACGAGTAGGAGTAGCCAAAAACATTCAGTACTTC.